This T cell receptor (beta chain) was captured in a study of shared clonotypes between healthy human individuals. This CDR3 has 17 residues. The ends were cut back, 6 bases at V and 5 bases at J, with 26 bases in the middle. CDR1 is SGHRS, CDR2 YFSETQ, per germline. Study donors comprised healthy, HIV-negative adults devoid of recent acute infection or vaccination. Researchers drew on tens of millions of PBMCs for genomic DNA from unsorted samples. Comments on this clone: Its cognate antigen is unknown.

Original handling: Junction-only sequences without quality scores came from ImmunoSEQ, so filtering differed. Data came from immunoSEQ multiplex PCR; TCRdb stores just in-frame clones and leaves some out. Clone size and the V and J calls come from that table; the DNA yielded D and trimming. The sample lists about 490,000 clones; more than 75% were seen once. Notes on the study in general: Sampling involved blood alone; tissue repertoires likely differ.

The receptor was derived from a woman between 40 and 55 years old in good health. Some clones in this sample may be carry-over from other donors' samples. The gene calls are TRBV5-1 and TRBJ2-5, with D perhaps TRBD2 (6 bases). The sample was PBMCs. CDR3 residues: CASTALIQGGGGETQYF. Written as DNA, the CDR3 is TGCGCCAGCACCGCCCTAATTCAGGGAGGAGGAGGGGAGACCCAGTACTTC.